This T cell receptor beta chain was retrieved from a study of cytomegalovirus exposure and HLA in healthy donors. The CDR3 runs to 15 residues. Germline values: CDR1 SGDLS, CDR2 YYNGEE. With V trimmed by 0 bases and J by 5 bases, 8 bases remained unmatched. The PCR was carried out with 60 Vbeta primers and 13 Jbeta primers. The table came from immunoSEQ multiplex PCR; TCRdb's copy has only in-frame clones and leaves some out. This sample has around 240,000 clones; about 81% occur once, and the top ten carry around 5%. This clone showed up just once. Input material: PBMCs. This receptor was identified in a woman in her thirties or forties in good health and CMV-seropositive. The chain has TRBV9 and TRBJ2-7, with 7 bases that match TRBD1. The CDR3 region has the DNA TGTGCCAGCAGCGTAGCCGGGCAGGGGGTTCACGAGCAGTACTTC. Translation: CASSVAGQGVHEQYF.